The 29 T cell receptor beta chains below all came from one sample that was sequenced in a study of monozygotic twins with cystic fibrosis. The protocol was immunoSEQ multiplex PCR, while the TCRdb copy is restricted to in-frame clones and leaves out a portion. This table has around 35,000 clones, 84% appearing once. Sequencing was done on a sample of blood. The receptors were sampled from a girl aged 2-10 years with cystic fibrosis.

V usage is TRBV2 and J usage is TRBJ1-1, with 7 bases fitting TRBD1. V lost 7 bases to trimming and J lost 4 bases; unmatched junction nucleotides: 12. Per the germline V gene, CDR1 is SNHLY and CDR2 is FYNNEI. The CDR3 is 15 residues long. The CDR3 is CASTRGREGATEAFF. As DNA, the CDR3 is TGTGCCAGCACTAGAGGTCGGGAGGGGGCCACTGAAGCTTTCTTT.

The rearrangement joins TRBV30 to TRBJ2-3; D call uncertain. Germline lookup yields CDR1 GTSNPN and CDR2 SVGIG (reference sequence). The CDR3 extends over 15 amino acids. The germline V and J ends were trimmed by 0 bases and 3 bases, with 13 bases remaining between them. CDR3 DNA sequence: TGTGCCTGGAGTGTAGGCGCCGGTATTACAGATACGCAGTATTTT. Translation: CAWSVGAGITDTQYF.

CDR3 DNA sequence: TGTGCCAGTAGTGCCCTTGTAGCGGGGGGGTACAATGAGCAGTTCTTC. Residues: CASSALVAGGYNEQFF. This sequence joins TRBV19 and TRBJ2-1; 11 bases are a match to TRBD2. With V trimmed by 5 bases and J by 4 bases, 7 bases remained unmatched. The germline V gene has CDR1 LNHDA and CDR2 SQIVND (reference sequence). CDR3 length: 16 residues. Variable domain in full (rest from reference TRBV19 and TRBJ2-1): DGGITQSPKYLFRKEGQNVTLSCEQNLNHDAMYWYRQDPGQGLRLIYYSQIVNDFQKGDIAEGYSVSREKKESFPLTVTSAQKNPTAFYLCASSALVAGGYNEQFFGPGTRLTVL.

This clone has a single count. The chain is built from TRBV10-1 and TRBJ2-2; D is unresolved. The CDR3 runs to 15 residues. Germline values: CDR1 WNHNN, CDR2 SYGVQD (reference sequence). V was shortened by 2 bases and J by 1 base, with 8 bases between the two germline ends. CDR3 in amino acids: CASSEDNLNTGELFF. Here the CDR3 DNA reads TGCGCCAGCAGTGAGGACAACCTGAACACCGGGGAGCTGTTTTTT.

The V call is TRBV5-6, the J call TRBJ2-3; TRBD2 agrees at 12 bases. CDR3 length: 16 amino acids. The junction had 5 bases not matched to a gene; V was cut back by 4 bases and J by 2 bases. Germline lookup yields CDR1 SGHDT and CDR2 YYEEEE. This CDR3 is CASSAGLAGYTDTQYF. In DNA, the CDR3 is TGTGCCAGCAGCGCCGGACTAGCGGGGTACACAGATACGCAGTATTTT. Full variable domain (rest looked up from reference TRBV5-6 and TRBJ2-3): DAGVTQSPTHLIKTRGQQVTLRCSPKSGHDTVSWYQQALGQGPQFIFQYYEEEERQRGNFPDRFSGHQFPNYSSELNVNALLLGDSALYLCASSAGLAGYTDTQYFGPGTRLTVL.

This clone appeared a single time. CDR3 in amino acids: CASSFTGAEETQYF. For the CDR3, the DNA is TGCGCCAGCAGCTTTACAGGGGCGGAAGAGACCCAGTACTTC. This chain links TRBV5-1 with TRBJ2-5, with 7 nucleotides matching TRBD1. CDR3 size: 14 residues. V trimming: 2 bases; J trimming: 3 bases; junction bases outside the gene matches: 4. Germline V CDR1 and CDR2: SGHRS, YFSETQ.

The V call is TRBV2, the J call TRBJ2-6, with D unclear. Trimming pared 4 bases from V and 12 bases from J, leaving 10 bases between. Looked up from germline, CDR1 is SNHLY and CDR2 is FYNNEI. The CDR3 extends over 12 amino acids. The CDR3 is CASSGTHSVLTF. The CDR3 DNA follows: TGTGCCAGCAGTGGAACTCACTCCGTCCTGACTTTC.

V is TRBV4-2 and J is TRBJ2-1; TRBD2 agrees at 14 bases. V was pared by 1 base and J by 5 bases, with 4 bases of the junction left unmatched. This CDR3 contains 17 residues. CDR1 is LGHNA, CDR2 YNFKEQ, per germline. The CDR3 DNA reads as TGTGCCAGCAGCCAAGTAGGGGGACTAGCGGGGGACAATGAGCAGTTCTTC. Translated, it gives CASSQVGGLAGDNEQFF.

V is TRBV5-1 and J is TRBJ2-1; 10 nucleotides agree with TRBD2. Germline-derived CDR1 and CDR2 are SGHRS and YFSETQ. Unmatched junction bases numbered 5, after V lost 1 base and J lost 10 bases. This CDR3 comprises 14 residues. CDR3 DNA: TGCGCCAGCAGCTTGAGCGGGGGGGCTCGGGAGCAGTTCTTC. It codes for CASSLSGGAREQFF.

J is TRBJ1-2 and V is TRBV27; D gene ambiguous. The V and J ends lost 6 bases and 3 bases respectively, with 23 bases between them. This CDR3 region has 17 residues. The germline V gene encodes CDR1 MNHEY and CDR2 SMNVEV (reference sequence). The DNA of the CDR3 is TGTGCCAGCAGCCGCACCCATGGCGGTAGGGCGGACTATGGCTACACCTTC. As protein: CASSRTHGGRADYGYTF.

The rearrangement links TRBV5-6 to TRBJ1-3; weak D call: TRBD1 (5 bases). Germline CDR1 and CDR2: SGHDT and YYEEEE. V was shortened by 4 bases and J by 2 bases, with 10 bases between the two germline ends. The CDR3 is 14 residues long. CDR3 region: CASSHQGPGNTIYF. In nucleotides, the CDR3 is TGTGCCAGCAGCCATCAGGGTCCTGGAAACACCATATATTTT. The complete variable domain, with remaining parts taken from reference TRBV5-6 and TRBJ1-3, reads DAGVTQSPTHLIKTRGQQVTLRCSPKSGHDTVSWYQQALGQGPQFIFQYYEEEERQRGNFPDRFSGHQFPNYSSELNVNALLLGDSALYLCASSHQGPGNTIYFGEGSWLTVV.

The V and J genes are TRBV9 and TRBJ1-6; 8 nucleotides line up with TRBD1. V dropped 3 bases and J dropped 0; count of bases not matched to a gene: 2. Germline V gene lookup returns CDR1 SGDLS and CDR2 YYNGEE. The CDR3 sequence is 16 residues long. The CDR3 spells CASSGTGSSYNSPLHF. CDR3 bases: TGTGCCAGCAGCGGGACAGGGAGCTCCTATAATTCACCCCTCCACTTT.

The chain joins TRBV9 to TRBJ2-1; 7 bases line up with TRBD2. The germline CDR1 and CDR2 sequences are SGDLS and YYNGEE. V dropped 4 bases and J dropped 4; count of bases not matched to a gene: 14. The CDR3 sequence is 17 residues long. CDR3 nucleotide sequence: TGTGCCAGCAGCCCGAAGTGGGGAAGGGAGGGTTACAATGAGCAGTTCTTC. Its protein is CASSPKWGREGYNEQFF.

The V and J genes are TRBV7-9 and TRBJ1-2; D is unresolved. CDR1 SEHNR and CDR2 FQNEAQ come from the germline V gene (reference sequence). This CDR3 contains 14 residues. V shed 1 base and J shed 6 bases, with 12 bases lying between them. The chain's CDR3 is CASSLVGFDDGYTF. CDR3 nucleotide sequence: TGTGCCAGCAGCTTAGTAGGGTTTGACGATGGCTACACCTTC.

The chain carries TRBV6-5 and TRBJ1-1, with D possibly TRBD1 on 6 matching bases. In germline, CDR1 is MNHEY, CDR2 SVGAGI. Trimming took off 3 bases at V and 0 bases at J, with 8 bases between the two ends. The CDR3 spans 14 residues. CDR3 sequence (DNA): TGTGCCAGCAGTTATGACAGGTTGAACACTGAAGCTTTCTTT. Encoded protein: CASSYDRLNTEAFF.

The V call is TRBV7-8, the J call TRBJ1-5; TRBD1 matches 7 bases. The CDR3 is made up of 14 amino acids. With V trimmed by 5 bases and J by 7 bases, 8 bases remained unmatched. The germline CDR1 and CDR2 sequences are SGHVS and FQNEAQ. The CDR3 coding sequence is TGTGCCAGCAGCCCCCAACAGGGGAACCAGCCCCAGCATTTT. It codes for CASSPQQGNQPQHF.

The V gene is TRBV5-6, the J gene TRBJ2-7; 7 bases fit TRBD1. This CDR3 has 16 residues. V shed 0 bases, J shed 9 bases, and the junction held 15 bases outside the gene matches. Germline CDR1 SGHDT, CDR2 YYEEEE. CDR3 nucleotide sequence: TGTGCCAGCAGCTTGGGACCGGGACAGAGTAGTTTTGGGCAGTACTTC. Translation gives CASSLGPGQSSFGQYF.

The rearrangement joins TRBV4-1 to TRBJ1-5, with a tentative D call TRBD1 (5 bases). This CDR3 region has 17 residues. Trimming took 5 bases from V and 6 from J, leaving 23 bases between them. Germline CDR1 is MGHRA and CDR2 is YSYEKL. This CDR3 reads CASSITGTPQLGQPQHF. CDR3 nucleotides: TGCGCCAGCAGCATTACCGGGACTCCTCAGTTGGGTCAGCCCCAGCATTTT.

Only one count was recorded for this clone. This chain connects TRBV5-4 to TRBJ2-1, with 12 nucleotides matching TRBD2. The germline CDR1 and CDR2 sequences are SGHNT and YYREEE (reference sequence). With 4 bases clipped from V and 12 bases from J, the junction kept 23 bases outside the gene matches. The CDR3 consists of 19 residues. The CDR3 DNA follows: TGTGCCAGCAGCGTCCCTTCTAGCGGGGGGGCCTTGAGGAGCGTGGGGCAGTTCTTC. Translation: CASSVPSSGGALRSVGQFF.

The chain links TRBV5-1 to TRBJ1-1; D call uncertain. Trimming shortened V by 0 bases and J by 4 bases, and 10 bases separated the two germline ends. The CDR3 is made up of 14 amino acids. Germline V lookup: CDR1 SGHRS, CDR2 YFSETQ. The CDR3 region has the DNA TGCGCCAGCAGCTTGGTTATCAGCGGCACTGAAGCTTTCTTT. As protein: CASSLVISGTEAFF.

The chain employs TRBV6-4 and TRBJ2-5; maybe TRBD2 (6 bases). Trimming cost V 5 bases and J 4 bases, with 11 bases left between them. This CDR3 contains 13 residues. CDR1 and CDR2 from the germline V gene are MRHNA and SNTAGT. CDR3 residues: CASSPSVGETQYF. CDR3 nucleotide sequence: TGTGCCAGCAGTCCTAGCGTTGGAGAGACCCAGTACTTC.

The chain uses TRBV7-9 and TRBJ2-7, with D maybe TRBD1 (6 bases). The CDR3 consists of 15 residues. Per the germline V gene, CDR1 is SEHNR and CDR2 is FQNEAQ (reference sequence). Trimming removed 2 bases at V and 2 bases at J, with 13 bases between. The CDR3 sequence is CASSLYREPPYEQYF. CDR3 nucleotide sequence: TGTGCCAGCAGCTTATACAGGGAACCCCCCTACGAGCAGTACTTC.

This clone turned up a few times. The chain couples TRBV19 to TRBJ1-4; possibly TRBD1 for D (5 bases). There are 16 residues in the CDR3. Germline V gene lookup returns CDR1 LNHDA and CDR2 SQIVND (reference sequence). V lost 2 bases and J lost 0, with 10 bases in between. This CDR3 reads CASSILPRATNEKLFF. In nucleotides, the CDR3 is TGTGCCAGTAGTATACTTCCCAGGGCAACTAATGAAAAACTGTTTTTT. The whole variable domain, remainder taken from reference TRBV19 and TRBJ1-4, is DGGITQSPKYLFRKEGQNVTLSCEQNLNHDAMYWYRQDPGQGLRLIYYSQIVNDFQKGDIAEGYSVSREKKESFPLTVTSAQKNPTAFYLCASSILPRATNEKLFFGSGTQLSVL.

J is TRBJ1-1 and V is TRBV14; D not certain. The germline gives CDR1 SGHDN, CDR2 FVKESK. CDR3 size: 12 residues. Trimming removed 7 bases from V and 8 bases from J, with 14 bases in between. The chain's CDR3 is CASTNKRAEAFF. In DNA, the CDR3 is TGTGCCAGCACCAATAAGCGTGCGGAAGCTTTCTTT.

The chain joins TRBV5-4 to TRBJ1-1, with D hard to call. The ends were cut back, 1 base at V and 3 bases at J, with 4 bases in the middle. This CDR3 has 12 residues. Germline CDR1 is SGHNT and CDR2 is YYREEE (reference sequence). The CDR3 sequence is CASSLRHTEAFF. CDR3 bases: TGTGCCAGCAGCTTGAGGCACACTGAAGCTTTCTTT.

This chain joins TRBV2 and TRBJ2-1; 13 bases agree with TRBD2. CDR3 length: 15 residues. The germline gives CDR1 SNHLY, CDR2 FYNNEI. The V gene end was trimmed by 5 bases and the J gene end by 5 bases; junction bases not matched to a gene: 3. CDR3 sequence (DNA): TGTGCCAGCAGTAGACTAGCGGGGGGCAACAATGAGCAGTTCTTC. Residues: CASSRLAGGNNEQFF.

The rearrangement links TRBV7-8 to TRBJ2-5; D possibly corresponds to TRBD1 (6 bases). Trimming took off 8 bases at V and 3 bases at J, with 19 bases between the two ends. The CDR3 totals 15 residues. Looked up from germline, CDR1 is SGHVS and CDR2 is FQNEAQ. The CDR3: CASGTRFPGEETQYF. The CDR3 coding sequence is TGTGCCAGCGGTACACGTTTCCCAGGGGAAGAGACCCAGTACTTC.

This chain connects TRBV30 to TRBJ2-2, with 7 bases matching TRBD1. CDR3 size: 14 residues. CDR1 and CDR2 (germline): GTSNPN, SVGIG (reference sequence). V trimming: 2 bases; J trimming: 4 bases; junction bases outside the gene matches: 4. As DNA, the CDR3 is TGTGCCTGGAGTTTGGCAGGGGGCACCGGGGAGCTGTTTTTT. Amino acid sequence: CAWSLAGGTGELFF.

This chain connects TRBV9 to TRBJ2-2; 11 positions agree with TRBD2. V trimming: 0 bases; J trimming: 4 bases; junction bases outside the gene matches: 2. This CDR3 comprises 16 residues. The germline CDR1 and CDR2 sequences are SGDLS and YYNGEE. The CDR3, as DNA: TGTGCCAGCAGCGTAGTAGCGGGGGGGCCCACCGGGGAGCTGTTTTTT. This gives the protein CASSVVAGGPTGELFF.